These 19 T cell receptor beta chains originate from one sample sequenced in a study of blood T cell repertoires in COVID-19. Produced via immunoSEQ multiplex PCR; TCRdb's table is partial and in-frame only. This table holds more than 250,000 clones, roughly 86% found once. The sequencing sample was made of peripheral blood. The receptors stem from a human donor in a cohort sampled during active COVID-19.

The CDR3 region has the DNA TGTGCCAGCGGAAGGGACAGGGGCTCCGAGCAGTACTTC. This translates into CASGRDRGSEQYF. The V gene is TRBV12-3 or TRBV12-4, the J gene TRBJ2-7; 10 bases are a match to TRBD1. V gave up 8 bases and J gave up 6 bases; unmatched junction bases: 7. The CDR3 totals 13 residues.

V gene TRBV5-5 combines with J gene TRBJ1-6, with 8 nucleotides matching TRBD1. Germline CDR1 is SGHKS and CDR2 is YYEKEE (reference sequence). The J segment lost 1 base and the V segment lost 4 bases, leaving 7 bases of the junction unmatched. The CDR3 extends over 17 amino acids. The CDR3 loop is CASSPIGQGSYNSPLHF. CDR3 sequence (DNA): TGTGCCAGCAGCCCCATCGGACAGGGATCCTATAATTCACCCCTCCACTTT. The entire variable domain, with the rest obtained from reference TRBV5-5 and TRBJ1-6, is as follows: DAGVTQSPTHLIKTRGQQVTLRCSPISGHKSVSWYQQVLGQGPQFIFQYYEKEERGRGNFPDRFSARQFPNYSSELNVNALLLGDSALYLCASSPIGQGSYNSPLHFGNGTRLTVT.

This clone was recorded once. The CDR3: CASSFTELPGELFF. As DNA, the CDR3 is TGTGCCAGCAGCTTTACAGAACTCCCTGGGGAGCTGTTTTTT. This chain uses TRBV7-9 with TRBJ2-2, with D unresolved. Germline V gene lookup returns CDR1 SEHNR and CDR2 FQNEAQ (reference sequence). The CDR3 consists of 14 residues. V lost 3 bases, J lost 8 bases, and 13 bases lay in between.

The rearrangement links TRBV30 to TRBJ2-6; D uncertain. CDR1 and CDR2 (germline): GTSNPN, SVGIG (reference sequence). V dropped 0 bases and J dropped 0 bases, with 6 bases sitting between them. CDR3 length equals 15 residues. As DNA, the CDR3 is TGTGCCTGGAGTGTACACCGCTCTGGGGCCAACGTCCTGACTTTC. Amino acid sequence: CAWSVHRSGANVLTF. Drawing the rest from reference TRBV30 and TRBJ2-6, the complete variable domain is SQTIHQWPATLVQPVGSPLSLECTVEGTSNPNLYWYRQAAGRGLQLLFYSVGIGQISSEVPQNLSASRPQDRQFILSSKKLLLSDSGFYLCAWSVHRSGANVLTFGAGSRLTVL.

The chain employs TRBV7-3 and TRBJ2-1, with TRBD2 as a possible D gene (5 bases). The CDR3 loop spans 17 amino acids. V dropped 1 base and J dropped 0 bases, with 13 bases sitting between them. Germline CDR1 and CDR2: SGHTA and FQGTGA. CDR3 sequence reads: CASSLISAASSYNEQFF. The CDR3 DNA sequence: TGTGCCAGCAGCTTAATTAGCGCCGCAAGCTCCTACAATGAGCAGTTCTTC.

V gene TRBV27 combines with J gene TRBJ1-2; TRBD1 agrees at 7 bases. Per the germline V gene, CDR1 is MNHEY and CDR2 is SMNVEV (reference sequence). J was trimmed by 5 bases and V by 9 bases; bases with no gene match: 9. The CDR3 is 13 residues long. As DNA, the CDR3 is TGTGCCAGTGGTACAGGGGTTTCGTATGGCTACACCTTC. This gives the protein CASGTGVSYGYTF.

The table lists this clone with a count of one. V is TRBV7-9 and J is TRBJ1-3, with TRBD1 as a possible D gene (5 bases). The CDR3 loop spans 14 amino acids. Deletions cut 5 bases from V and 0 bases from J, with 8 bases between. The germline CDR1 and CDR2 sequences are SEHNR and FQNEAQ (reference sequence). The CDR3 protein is CASSGTASGNTIYF. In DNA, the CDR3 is TGTGCCAGCAGCGGGACTGCCTCTGGAAACACCATATATTTT.

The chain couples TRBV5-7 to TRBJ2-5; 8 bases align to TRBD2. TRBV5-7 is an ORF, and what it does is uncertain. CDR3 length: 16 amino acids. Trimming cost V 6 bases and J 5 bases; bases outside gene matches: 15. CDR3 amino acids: CASNPRVSGGGETQYF. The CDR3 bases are TGTGCCAGCAACCCTCGTGTAAGCGGGGGTGGGGAGACCCAGTACTTC.

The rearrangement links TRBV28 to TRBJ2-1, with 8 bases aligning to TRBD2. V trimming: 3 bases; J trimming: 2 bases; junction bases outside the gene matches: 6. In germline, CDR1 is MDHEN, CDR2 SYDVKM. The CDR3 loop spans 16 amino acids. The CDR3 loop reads CASSFPPGLAYNEQFF. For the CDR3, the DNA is TGTGCCAGCAGTTTTCCGCCGGGACTAGCCTACAATGAGCAGTTCTTC.

The CDR3 DNA is TGTGCCAGCAGAGGCGTTCGGAGGGCTAACACTGAAGCTTTCTTT. It codes for CASRGVRRANTEAFF. The V call is TRBV7-2, the J call TRBJ1-1, with D hard to call. CDR3 length: 15 residues. Germline CDR1 reads SGHTA; CDR2 reads FQGNSA. V was shortened by 6 bases and J by 2 bases, with 16 bases between the two germline ends.

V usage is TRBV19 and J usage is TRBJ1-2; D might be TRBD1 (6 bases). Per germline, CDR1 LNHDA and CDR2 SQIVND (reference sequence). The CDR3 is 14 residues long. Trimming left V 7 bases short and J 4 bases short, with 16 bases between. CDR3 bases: TGTGCCAGTAATGTACAGGGAACACTCTATGGCTACACCTTC. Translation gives CASNVQGTLYGYTF.

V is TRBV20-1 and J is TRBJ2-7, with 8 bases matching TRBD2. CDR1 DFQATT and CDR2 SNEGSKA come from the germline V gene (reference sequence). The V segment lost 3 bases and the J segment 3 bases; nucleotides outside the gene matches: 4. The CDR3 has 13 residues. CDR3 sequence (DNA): TGCAGTGCTAGTAGCGGGACGGACTACGAGCAGTACTTC. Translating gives CSASSGTDYEQYF.

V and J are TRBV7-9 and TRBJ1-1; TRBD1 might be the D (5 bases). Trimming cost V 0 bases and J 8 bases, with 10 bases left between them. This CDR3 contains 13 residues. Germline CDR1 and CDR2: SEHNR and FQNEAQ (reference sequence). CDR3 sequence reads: CASSLAPGLEAFF. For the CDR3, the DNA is TGTGCCAGCAGCTTAGCCCCAGGGCTCGAAGCTTTCTTT.

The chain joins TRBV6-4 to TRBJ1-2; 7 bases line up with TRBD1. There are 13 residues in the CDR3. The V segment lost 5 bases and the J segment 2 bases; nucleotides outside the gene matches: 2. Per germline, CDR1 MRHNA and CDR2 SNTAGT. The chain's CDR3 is CASSPDRNYGYTF. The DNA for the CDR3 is TGTGCCAGCAGTCCGGACAGGAACTATGGCTACACCTTC.

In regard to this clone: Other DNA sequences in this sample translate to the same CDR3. CDR3 sequence: CSASRGYEQYF. The DNA of the CDR3 is TGCAGTGCTAGTCGGGGCTACGAGCAGTACTTC. The rearrangement joins TRBV20-1 to TRBJ2-7, with a tentative D call TRBD2 (5 bases). Trimming took 3 bases from V and 3 from J, leaving 6 bases between them. Per germline, CDR1 DFQATT and CDR2 SNEGSKA (reference sequence). The length of the CDR3 is 11 residues.

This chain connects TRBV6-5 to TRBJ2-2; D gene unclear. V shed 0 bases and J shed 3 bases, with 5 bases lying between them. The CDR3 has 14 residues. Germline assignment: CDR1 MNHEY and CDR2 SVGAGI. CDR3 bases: TGTGCCAGCAGTTACTCCAGATACACCGGGGAGCTGTTTTTT. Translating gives CASSYSRYTGELFF.

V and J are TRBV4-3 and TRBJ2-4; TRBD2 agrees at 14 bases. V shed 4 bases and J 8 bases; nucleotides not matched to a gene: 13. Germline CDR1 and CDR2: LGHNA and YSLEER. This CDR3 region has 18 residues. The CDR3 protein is CASSLSGLAGASGDIQYF. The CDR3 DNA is TGCGCCAGCAGCCTATCGGGACTAGCGGGAGCTTCGGGGGACATTCAGTACTTC.

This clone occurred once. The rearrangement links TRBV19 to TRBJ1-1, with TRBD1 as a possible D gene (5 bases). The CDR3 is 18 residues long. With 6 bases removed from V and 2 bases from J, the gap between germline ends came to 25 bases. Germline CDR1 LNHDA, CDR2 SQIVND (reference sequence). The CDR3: CASRWREQGARGNTEAFF. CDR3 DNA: TGTGCCAGTAGATGGAGGGAGCAGGGTGCGAGGGGAAACACTGAAGCTTTCTTT.

CDR3 protein: CASSQGSSGRWSVETQYF. As DNA, the CDR3 is TGCGCCAGCAGCCAAGGATCTAGCGGGAGATGGTCGGTCGAGACCCAGTACTTC. The chain combines TRBV4-3 with TRBJ2-5; 10 positions agree with TRBD2. V trimming: 1 base; J trimming: 5 bases; junction bases outside the gene matches: 13. CDR3 length: 18 amino acids. Germline V lookup: CDR1 LGHNA, CDR2 YSLEER.